This T cell receptor beta chain came from a study of T cell responses to AZD1222 COVID-19 vaccine. The V gene's germline CDR1 is LGHNT and CDR2 FRNRAP. This CDR3 has 16 residues. V lost 5 bases, J lost 7 bases, and 10 bases stayed unmatched. This clone has only one observation. Sequenced by immunoSEQ multiplex PCR; TCRdb stores in-frame clones only, minus some. The sample has more than 150,000 clones; just over 90% are singletons. Sequences were derived from peripheral blood, sampled on day 0 of AZD1222 vaccination. The source is an adult in good health. V usage is TRBV12-5 and J usage is TRBJ2-1; 11 bases map to TRBD2. CDR3 DNA sequence: TGTGCTAGTGGTCTAGACTTAGCGGGGGGGCCAAATGAGCAGTTCTTC. As protein: CASGLDLAGGPNEQFF. The entire variable domain, with the rest obtained from reference TRBV12-5 and TRBJ2-1, is as follows: DARVTQTPRHKVTEMGQEVTMRCQPILGHNTVFWYRQTMMQGLELLAYFRNRAPLDDSGMPKDRFSAEMPDATLATLKIQPSEPRDSAVYFCASGLDLAGGPNEQFFGPGTRLTVL.